This T cell receptor (beta chain) derives from a study of blood T cells in healthy people across ages. In the study overall: Using template switching, researchers captured about one barcoded beta molecule for each two T cells. General study findings and limits: A roughly linear fall in TCR beta diversity per million T cells was seen with increasing age. Shifts in expanded clonotypes may have been confounded by donor CMV status, which was unknown.

Primers used in a second PCR of roughly 6 to 11 cycles were a sample-barcoded 5' primer and a J-beta primer mix. TCRdb used MiXCR to reprocess the 5' RACE reads, holding one entry per CDR3 protein. This sample has 1,800,000 or so distinct CDR3 sequences; more than 35% occur once, and the top ten carry 23%. Points on this clonotype: What it binds is not known.

With 2 bases removed from V and 6 bases from J, the gap between germline ends came to 19 bases. This CDR3 has 16 amino acids. The people who gave samples were healthy Caucasians from Russia, aged roughly 6 to 100. The TCR comes from a human donor in good health. The sample taken for sequencing was blood. V is TRBV12-3 or TRBV12-4 and J is TRBJ1-1; D possibly corresponds to TRBD1 (5 bases). The CDR3 reads CASSLRQGMRVSEAFF. DNA of the CDR3: TGTGCCAGCAGTTTACGTCAGGGCATGCGAGTCTCTGAAGCTTTCTTT.